The source of this TCR beta chain is a study of cytomegalovirus exposure and HLA in healthy donors. General observations from the study: Apparent HLA restriction characterized most CMV-associated TCR beta chains in a later analysis. A later analysis associated around 17,000 TCR beta sequences with HLA alleles at a 0.05 false discovery rate. Being productive about 90% or about 30% of the time was typical of most TCR beta V segments in an earlier analysis.

Amplification used 60 Vbeta primers and 13 Jbeta primers. Using immunoSEQ multiplex PCR, the repertoire was profiled, and TCRdb retains in-frame clones only, with some absent. The sample lists approximately 190,000 clones, approximately 78% occurring once. In regard to this clone: Its antigen is as yet unknown.

This clonotype originated in a woman aged 18-29 years in good health and CMV-seronegative. Sequenced sample: PBMCs.

The CDR3: CASSLEAGSISGNTIYF. The CDR3 DNA sequence: TGCGCCAGCAGCTTGGAAGCAGGTTCCATCTCTGGAAACACCATATATTTT. This rearrangement joins TRBV5-1 to TRBJ1-3; D remains ambiguous. Germline values: CDR1 SGHRS, CDR2 YFSETQ. Trimming took off 0 bases at V and 0 bases at J, with 13 bases between the two ends. This CDR3 is built from 17 residues.